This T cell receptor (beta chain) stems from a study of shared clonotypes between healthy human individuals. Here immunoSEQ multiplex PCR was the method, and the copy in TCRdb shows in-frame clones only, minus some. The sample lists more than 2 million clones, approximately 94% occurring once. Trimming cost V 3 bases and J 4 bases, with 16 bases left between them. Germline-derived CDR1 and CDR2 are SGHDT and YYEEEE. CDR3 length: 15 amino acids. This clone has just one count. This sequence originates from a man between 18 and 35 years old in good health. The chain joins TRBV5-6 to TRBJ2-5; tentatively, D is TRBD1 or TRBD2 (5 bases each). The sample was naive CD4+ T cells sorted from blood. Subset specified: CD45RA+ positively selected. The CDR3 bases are TGTGCCAGCAGCTCCTCCGAGGGGCGAAGAGAGACCCAGTACTTC. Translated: CASSSSEGRRETQYF.